This section outlines one TCR beta chain sequence together with its context. What it recognizes is unknown. This may be a read error: a much more frequent sequence differs by one nucleotide. The data were taken from a study of T cell repertoires in aging, cancer and after chemotherapy. Study information: Paired samples before and after chemotherapy came from chronic lymphocytic leukemia patients on fludarabine- or bendamustine-based regimens. Study-level points and caveats: Untreated cancer patients had significantly lower blood TCR diversity than age-matched healthy donors.

The template was genomic DNA from peripheral blood, not RNA. From germline, CDR1 is SGHNT and CDR2 YYREEE (reference sequence). This CDR3 has 14 residues. Multiplex touch-down PCR with TRB-A/B primers amplified rearranged V-D-J TRB sequences. TCRdb used MiXCR to reprocess the multiplex PCR reads, holding one entry per CDR3 protein. This sample yields thousands of distinct CDR3 sequences, of which around 30% are seen a single time; less than 8.5% belongs to the top ten. The source is a human donor with a blood cancer. The material sequenced was blood. The chain is built from TRBV5-4 and TRBJ2-7; 10 bases match TRBD1. The DNA for the CDR3 is TGTGCCGGCAGATGGGGACAGGGGTTCAACGAGCAGTACTTC. Its protein is CAGRWGQGFNEQYF.